This TCR beta chain was sequenced for a study of blood T cell repertoires in COVID-19. About the study: Samples representing acute and convalescent COVID-19 were sourced from the United States, Italy and Spain. In each case, the material was cDNA or gDNA derived from T cells, B-cell-depleted T cells, or PBMCs.

Trimming shortened V by 4 bases and J by 7 bases, and 7 bases separated the two germline ends. This CDR3 region has 11 residues. Germline V gene sequence: CDR1 MNHEY, CDR2 SVGEGT. In the study's own analysis: Nucleated cell number was recorded as an estimate derived from reference gene primer amplification. Here immunoSEQ multiplex PCR was the method, and the copy in TCRdb shows in-frame clones only, minus some. V, J and clone size derive from that table, while D and trimming were established from the DNA sequence. The sample lists 110,000 to 150,000 clones, around 80% occurring once. The sample was peripheral blood. The receptor was isolated from a man in his 60s with acute or convalescent COVID-19. The chain uses TRBV6-2 or TRBV6-3 and TRBJ1-1; D ambiguous. CDR3 loop: CASSFGIEAFF. The CDR3 region has the DNA TGTGCCAGCAGTTTCGGGATTGAAGCTTTCTTT.